The rows below give T cell receptor beta chains drawn from one sample of a study of identical twins. TCRdb re-analysed the 5' RACE reads in MiXCR, keeping a single row per CDR3 protein. The sample carries about 240,000 distinct CDR3 sequences, over 9.5% recorded once. The same sample was also used in a study of yellow fever vaccine responses in identical twins.

Sequenced input: memory (CD45RO+) T cells sorted from blood. These receptors all stem from a woman between 18 and 29 years old in good health. The CDR3 runs from the conserved cysteine through the conserved F or W. Each record gives: CDR3 length, J gene, V gene, D gene, clone size, CDR3 protein, CDR3 DNA. D genes are given only for firm matches. The size entry is marked missing in some rows and otherwise reads once, few, many or a size class.

>15|TRBJ2-3|TRBV25-1|TRBD1|few
CASSPGTGHTDTQYF
TGTGCCAGCAGCCCCGGGACAGGGCACACAGATACGCAGTATTTT
>16|TRBJ2-7|TRBV29-1|TRBD2|NA
CSVVGGTTSDPYEQYF
TGCAGCGTTGTAGGAGGGACGACTAGCGATCCCTACGAGCAGTACTTC
>12|TRBJ2-3|TRBV29-1|NA|many
CSVELRTDTQYF
TGCAGCGTTGAACTCCGCACAGATACGCAGTATTTT
>14|TRBJ2-3|TRBV6-4|NA|few
CASSDGSGQDTQYF
TGTGCCAGCAGTGACGGTTCAGGGCAAGATACGCAGTATTTT
>15|TRBJ2-5|TRBV18|NA|NA
CASSPGGLPQETQYF
TGTGCCAGCTCACCGGGAGGACTACCCCAAGAGACCCAGTACTTC
>15|TRBJ2-7|TRBV20-1|NA|few
CSAPPGSWNSYEQYF
TGCAGTGCCCCCCCCGGCAGTTGGAACTCCTACGAGCAGTACTTC
>16|TRBJ2-2|TRBV5-5|NA|NA
CASSLIPGLSGGELFF
TGTGCCAGCAGCTTAATCCCGGGACTGTCCGGCGGGGAGCTGTTTTTT
>13|TRBJ2-7|TRBV20-1|TRBD2|NA
CSAFLAGAGEQYF
TGCAGTGCTTTTCTAGCGGGAGCGGGGGAGCAGTACTTC
>16|TRBJ2-7|TRBV7-2|TRBD1|few
CASSRTGGNHHYEQYF
TGTGCCAGCAGCCGGACAGGGGGCAATCACCACTACGAGCAGTACTTC
>13|TRBJ2-5|TRBV12-3/TRBV12-4|NA|NA
CASSYGGRETQYF
TGTGCCAGCAGTTATGGGGGGCGAGAGACCCAGTACTTC
>18|TRBJ2-7|TRBV28|TRBD1|many
CASSSIPGGQGIGYEQYF
TGTGCCAGCAGTTCCATCCCGGGTGGACAGGGTATCGGGTACGAGCAGTACTTC
>15|TRBJ2-1|TRBV11-2|TRBD1|NA
CASSRDRGYFHAQFF
TGTGCCAGCAGCCGCGACAGGGGTTATTTTCATGCGCAGTTCTTC
>11|TRBJ2-3|TRBV14|NA|many
CASSQQGTQYF
TGTGCCAGCAGTCAACAGGGTACGCAGTATTTT
>14|TRBJ1-5|TRBV3-1|NA|many
CASSQVVGGQPQHF
TGTGCCAGCAGCCAAGTAGTGGGGGGGCAGCCCCAGCATTTT
>15|TRBJ2-2|TRBV6-2/TRBV6-3|NA|NA
CASRTAGLNTGELFF
TGTGCCAGCAGGACCGCAGGGTTGAACACCGGGGAGCTGTTTTTT
>15|TRBJ2-3|TRBV7-2|TRBD2|few
CASSLREGGPDTQYF
TGTGCCAGCAGCTTACGGGAGGGCGGGCCAGATACGCAGTATTTT
>16|TRBJ2-3|TRBV5-1|NA|many
CASSFAGSTSTDTQYF
TGCGCCAGCAGCTTTGCAGGATCAACCAGCACAGATACGCAGTATTTT
>15|TRBJ2-6|TRBV7-2|TRBD1|few
CASKTGDSGANVLTF
TGTGCCAGCAAAACAGGGGACTCTGGGGCCAACGTCCTGACTTTC
>12|TRBJ2-2|TRBV29-1|NA|many
CSVGLGVGELFF
TGCAGCGTTGGACTGGGAGTCGGGGAGCTGTTTTTT
>17|TRBJ2-7|TRBV11-2|TRBD2|few
CASSSHPLAGGIYEQYF
TGTGCCAGCAGCTCCCACCCCCTAGCGGGAGGAATCTACGAGCAGTACTTC
>13|TRBJ1-4|TRBV9|NA|few
CASSVNAGEKLFF
TGTGCCAGCAGCGTAAACGCGGGTGAAAAACTGTTTTTT
>20|TRBJ2-7|TRBV3-1|TRBD2|few
CASSPTLSGTSGGARLSQYF
TGTGCCAGCAGCCCGACCCTCTCCGGGACTAGCGGGGGGGCCCGATTATCGCAGTACTTC
>16|TRBJ2-7|TRBV5-1|TRBD1|NA
CASSFGIGTGGYEQYF
TGCGCCAGCAGCTTCGGCATTGGGACAGGGGGCTACGAGCAGTACTTC
>13|TRBJ2-1|TRBV7-9|NA|NA
CASSPVASGSEFF
NA
>17|TRBJ2-7|TRBV20-1|NA|few
CSASGGDQGMMSYEQYF
TGCAGTGCTTCCGGAGGAGACCAGGGGATGATGAGCTACGAGCAGTACTTC
>15|TRBJ1-2|TRBV20-1|NA|few
CSARDRPGVEDGYTF
TGCAGTGCTAGAGATAGGCCGGGGGTGGAGGATGGCTACACCTTC
>16|TRBJ1-1|TRBV5-6|TRBD1|few
CASSRGQAGHLTEAFF
TGTGCCAGCAGCAGAGGACAGGCCGGTCACCTCACTGAAGCTTTCTTT